This is a list of T cell receptor beta chains from one sample in a study of T-cell memory formation after mild COVID-19. TCRdb re-analysed the 5' RACE reads in MiXCR, keeping a single row per CDR3 protein. The sample contains about 340,000 distinct CDR3 sequences, 14% of which appear only once. The sequenced material came from PBMCs or a T cell subset sorted from them (not recorded which). Receptor source: a young man who had mild COVID-19 (a few samples of this study predate the infection). Cell type and time point are not known. Both conserved end residues are trimmed from each CDR3. Clone size is stated in some rows and not others, as once, few, many or a class when expanded.

abundance	v_gene	j_gene	CDR3aa
NA	TRBV5-5	TRBJ2-3	ASSFSSYTDTQY
NA	TRBV3-1	TRBJ1-2	ASSQDMVPRYYGYT
NA	TRBV20-1	TRBJ1-2	SAPRVPTYGYT
NA	TRBV20-1	TRBJ1-1	SARGRWGTEAF
NA	TRBV7-2	TRBJ2-1	ASSKNRFGVYNEQF
NA	TRBV12-3/TRBV12-4	TRBJ2-4	ASRTSGNSQNIQY
NA	TRBV5-1	TRBJ1-3	ASSETTGPAGNTIY
many	TRBV20-1	TRBJ1-6	SARTGGSGNSPLH
few	TRBV7-9	TRBJ1-1	ASSPTQTGVFFSEAF
few	TRBV7-3	TRBJ2-2	ASSFSARATGELF
NA	TRBV4-3	TRBJ1-3	ASSQDPTAGNTIY
few	TRBV6-6	TRBJ1-2	ASSSPDRPLYGYT
NA	TRBV4-3	TRBJ2-1	ASSPFPGSHEQF
few	TRBV6-1	TRBJ1-3	ASSEIYLSGNTIY
many	TRBV7-2	TRBJ2-5	ASSFERGGQETQY
NA	TRBV5-1	TRBJ1-1	ASSLTDPNTEAF